A selection of T cell receptor beta chains follows, all from one sample in a study of blood T cell repertoires in COVID-19. Assay: immunoSEQ multiplex PCR; the TCRdb copy retains only in-frame clones and omits some. The sample includes roughly 340,000 clones, 70% to 90% of them seen just once. The specimen sequenced was peripheral blood. Receptors were obtained from a woman younger than 45 with COVID-19, enrolled during active disease. Each CDR3 is given with its conserved first and last residue. The order of the fields is J gene, D gene, V gene, clone size, CDR3 DNA, CDR3 protein. A D gene is named only where the DNA matches it firmly. Clone size is given for some rows only: seen once, a few or many times, or a class if the clone is expanded.

j_gene: TRBJ1-2; d_gene: TRBD1; v_gene: TRBV5-1; abundance: -; CDR3nt: TGCGCCAGCAGCCGAGATGGGACAGGCACGATTAACTATGGCTACACCTTC; CDR3aa: CASSRDGTGTINYGYTF
j_gene: TRBJ2-1; d_gene: -; v_gene: TRBV5-1; abundance: -; CDR3nt: TGCGCCAGCAGCTTGATGACAGATAGCTCCTACAATGAGCAGTTCTTC; CDR3aa: CASSLMTDSSYNEQFF
j_gene: TRBJ1-2; d_gene: -; v_gene: TRBV6-5; abundance: -; CDR3nt: TGTGCCAGCAGCCCAGCACTACTGAAATCCTATGGCTACACCTTC; CDR3aa: CASSPALLKSYGYTF
j_gene: TRBJ2-1; d_gene: -; v_gene: TRBV5-1; abundance: -; CDR3nt: TGCGCCAGCAGCCCAAGGGTGGGGAGCTCCTACAATGAGCAGTTCTTC; CDR3aa: CASSPRVGSSYNEQFF
j_gene: TRBJ2-1; d_gene: -; v_gene: TRBV14; abundance: -; CDR3nt: TGTGCCAGCAGCCAGGTGACAGTCTACAATGAGCAGTTCTTC; CDR3aa: CASSQVTVYNEQFF
j_gene: TRBJ1-1; d_gene: -; v_gene: TRBV7-9; abundance: -; CDR3nt: TGTGCCAGCAGCTCTGGACAGCGCCGTGAAGCTTTCTTT; CDR3aa: CASSSGQRREAFF
j_gene: TRBJ2-1; d_gene: -; v_gene: TRBV19; abundance: -; CDR3nt: TGTGCCAGTAGTATGGTGGACAGGAGGGGTCCTGAGCAGTTCTTC; CDR3aa: CASSMVDRRGPEQFF
j_gene: TRBJ1-2; d_gene: -; v_gene: TRBV4-3; abundance: -; CDR3nt: TGCGCCAGCAGCCAAGATTACAGGAACTATGGCTACACCTTC; CDR3aa: CASSQDYRNYGYTF
j_gene: TRBJ2-5; d_gene: TRBD2; v_gene: TRBV28; abundance: -; CDR3nt: TGTGCCAGCAGCCCCCGGGGGGTCGTTATTGAGACCCAGTACTTC; CDR3aa: CASSPRGVVIETQYF
j_gene: TRBJ2-2; d_gene: TRBD2; v_gene: TRBV10-3; abundance: -; CDR3nt: TGTGCCATCAGTAGGGTGACTAGCGGGGCGAACACCGGGGAGCTGTTTTTT; CDR3aa: CAISRVTSGANTGELFF
j_gene: TRBJ1-1; d_gene: -; v_gene: TRBV13; abundance: -; CDR3nt: TGTGCCAGCAGCTTAGCCAGGATGAACACTGAAGCTTTCTTT; CDR3aa: CASSLARMNTEAFF
j_gene: TRBJ1-4; d_gene: TRBD1; v_gene: TRBV2; abundance: -; CDR3nt: TGTGCCAGCTTCACAGGGGGCGCCCAGGATGAAAAACTGTTTTTT; CDR3aa: CASFTGGAQDEKLFF
j_gene: TRBJ1-2; d_gene: -; v_gene: TRBV19; abundance: -; CDR3nt: TGTGCCAGTAGTATAGTGCGCCGGAGCGGGAGGGATGGCTACACCTTC; CDR3aa: CASSIVRRSGRDGYTF
j_gene: TRBJ2-1; d_gene: -; v_gene: TRBV11-2; abundance: -; CDR3nt: TGTGCCAGCAGCAGCCGACTAGATCTGGTCTTC; CDR3aa: CASSSRLDLVF
j_gene: TRBJ2-4; d_gene: TRBD1; v_gene: TRBV18; abundance: -; CDR3nt: TGTGCCAGCTCATCAGGACAGGGTCTAGCCAAAAACATTCAGTACTTC; CDR3aa: CASSSGQGLAKNIQYF
j_gene: TRBJ2-2; d_gene: -; v_gene: TRBV29-1; abundance: -; CDR3nt: TGCAGCGTTGGCGGGGGCATTACCGGGGAGCTGTTTTTT; CDR3aa: CSVGGGITGELFF
j_gene: TRBJ2-7; d_gene: TRBD1; v_gene: TRBV18; abundance: -; CDR3nt: TGTGCCAGCTCACCACGGGACAGGGACTACGAGCAGTACTTC; CDR3aa: CASSPRDRDYEQYF
j_gene: TRBJ2-1; d_gene: -; v_gene: TRBV7-2; abundance: -; CDR3nt: TGTGCCAGCAGCTCCGGGAATGAGCAGTTCTTC; CDR3aa: CASSSGNEQFF
j_gene: TRBJ2-3; d_gene: -; v_gene: TRBV6-5; abundance: few; CDR3nt: TGTGCCAGCAGGAGACTGGATACGCAGTATTTT; CDR3aa: CASRRLDTQYF
j_gene: TRBJ1-1; d_gene: -; v_gene: TRBV29-1; abundance: -; CDR3nt: TGCAGCGTTGATACTGGGGGCGCAGCTGAAGCTTTCTTT; CDR3aa: CSVDTGGAAEAFF
j_gene: TRBJ1-2; d_gene: -; v_gene: TRBV29-1; abundance: -; CDR3nt: TGCAGCGTTGAATTTTTCGAGACGGAGATCGATGGCTACACCTTC; CDR3aa: CSVEFFETEIDGYTF
j_gene: TRBJ2-6; d_gene: -; v_gene: TRBV9; abundance: -; CDR3nt: TGTGCCAGCAGCGAAGACAGCGCGTCTGGGGCCAACGTCCTGACTTTC; CDR3aa: CASSEDSASGANVLTF
j_gene: TRBJ2-3; d_gene: TRBD2; v_gene: TRBV2; abundance: -; CDR3nt: TGTGCCAGCAGTCCCCTGCCTAGCGGGGGTGCCACAGATACGCAGTATTTT; CDR3aa: CASSPLPSGGATDTQYF
j_gene: TRBJ2-7; d_gene: TRBD1; v_gene: TRBV13; abundance: -; CDR3nt: TGTGCCAGCAGCCAACAGCCAGGGGGCCCCTACGAGCAGTACTTC; CDR3aa: CASSQQPGGPYEQYF
j_gene: TRBJ2-6; d_gene: -; v_gene: TRBV7-6; abundance: -; CDR3nt: TGTGCCAGCAGTTATTCAGGGCTATTTGGGGCCAACGTCCTGACTTTC; CDR3aa: CASSYSGLFGANVLTF
j_gene: TRBJ1-5; d_gene: TRBD1; v_gene: TRBV27; abundance: -; CDR3nt: TGTGCCAGCAGTCCACAGGGGGTGGGCAATCAGCCCCAGCATTTT; CDR3aa: CASSPQGVGNQPQHF
j_gene: TRBJ2-3; d_gene: -; v_gene: TRBV14; abundance: -; CDR3nt: TGTGCCAGCAGCCCGTACAGGGGCGGGACCACAGATACGCAGTATTTT; CDR3aa: CASSPYRGGTTDTQYF
j_gene: TRBJ2-2; d_gene: -; v_gene: TRBV4-1; abundance: once; CDR3nt: TGCGCCAGCAGCCAAGGCGCCAACACCGGGGAGCTGTTTTTT; CDR3aa: CASSQGANTGELFF
j_gene: TRBJ1-5; d_gene: -; v_gene: TRBV7-9; abundance: -; CDR3nt: TGTGCCAGCAGCGCGGCCACAGGGTTAGGCGATTATAGCAATCAGCCCCAGCATTTT; CDR3aa: CASSAATGLGDYSNQPQHF
j_gene: TRBJ1-5; d_gene: TRBD1; v_gene: TRBV10-3; abundance: -; CDR3nt: TGTGCCATCAGTGAGTCAAACAGGGGAAGCAATCAGCCCCAGCATTTT; CDR3aa: CAISESNRGSNQPQHF
j_gene: TRBJ1-1; d_gene: TRBD1; v_gene: TRBV9; abundance: -; CDR3nt: TGTGCCAGCAGCGTTGGGACAGGCACTGAAGCTTTCTTT; CDR3aa: CASSVGTGTEAFF
j_gene: TRBJ1-1; d_gene: -; v_gene: TRBV5-4; abundance: -; CDR3nt: TGTGCCAGCAGCTCGGTAGTTTCTGGGAACACTGAAGCTTTCTTT; CDR3aa: CASSSVVSGNTEAFF
j_gene: TRBJ2-1; d_gene: -; v_gene: TRBV15; abundance: -; CDR3nt: TGTGCCACCAGCAGTAAAAGCGGTAGCTACTACAATGAGCAGTTCTTC; CDR3aa: CATSSKSGSYYNEQFF
j_gene: TRBJ2-1; d_gene: TRBD2; v_gene: TRBV3-1/TRBV3-2; abundance: -; CDR3nt: TGTGCCAGCAGCCAAATACTAGCGGGAACGATCCTTGAGCAGTTCTTC; CDR3aa: CASSQILAGTILEQFF
j_gene: TRBJ1-3; d_gene: -; v_gene: TRBV9; abundance: -; CDR3nt: TGTGCCAGCAGCGTAGAGGGGGTTGGAAACACCATATATTTT; CDR3aa: CASSVEGVGNTIYF
j_gene: TRBJ2-1; d_gene: TRBD2; v_gene: TRBV11-2; abundance: -; CDR3nt: TGTGCCAGCAGCTTAGGGGGAGGGTCGCACAATGAGCAGTTCTTC; CDR3aa: CASSLGGGSHNEQFF
j_gene: TRBJ2-1; d_gene: TRBD2; v_gene: TRBV7-2; abundance: -; CDR3nt: TGTGCCAGCAGCCGTAGCGGGGGGACCTCCTACAATGAGCAGTTCTTC; CDR3aa: CASSRSGGTSYNEQFF
j_gene: TRBJ2-6; d_gene: TRBD1; v_gene: TRBV14; abundance: -; CDR3nt: TGTGCCAAGTACAGGGGGCGCGGGGCTGGGGCCAACGTCCTGACTTTC; CDR3aa: CAKYRGRGAGANVLTF
j_gene: TRBJ2-3; d_gene: TRBD2; v_gene: TRBV28; abundance: -; CDR3nt: TGTGCCAGCAGAATAGCGGGAGACACAGATACGCAGTATTTT; CDR3aa: CASRIAGDTDTQYF
j_gene: TRBJ1-1; d_gene: -; v_gene: TRBV28; abundance: once; CDR3nt: TGTGCCAGCACTGAGATCGATATGAACACTGAAGCTTTCTTT; CDR3aa: CASTEIDMNTEAFF
j_gene: TRBJ1-6; d_gene: -; v_gene: TRBV19; abundance: -; CDR3nt: TGTGCCAGTAGCTCGACAGTAAAGTCCTATAATTCACCCCTCCACTTT; CDR3aa: CASSSTVKSYNSPLHF
j_gene: TRBJ1-4; d_gene: -; v_gene: TRBV5-5; abundance: -; CDR3nt: TGTGCCAGCAGCTTGGTCCCGGGCGGGAGCAATGAAAAACTGTTTTTT; CDR3aa: CASSLVPGGSNEKLFF
j_gene: TRBJ1-1; d_gene: -; v_gene: TRBV7-6; abundance: -; CDR3nt: TGTGCCAGCAGCTTAGTGGCAGGGCTGGCCGCTGAAGCTTTCTTT; CDR3aa: CASSLVAGLAAEAFF
j_gene: TRBJ2-3; d_gene: -; v_gene: TRBV16; abundance: -; CDR3nt: TGTGCCAGCAGCCAGACTAGTACCCGCACAGATACGCAGTATTTT; CDR3aa: CASSQTSTRTDTQYF
j_gene: TRBJ1-1; d_gene: -; v_gene: TRBV3-1/TRBV3-2; abundance: -; CDR3nt: TGTGCCAGCAGCCATTTGGAGCCCCGCCCGCGGATTTTGAACACTGAAGCTTTCTTT; CDR3aa: CASSHLEPRPRILNTEAFF
j_gene: TRBJ2-4; d_gene: -; v_gene: TRBV24-1; abundance: once; CDR3nt: TGTGCCACCAGTGGGAGGGAGGCCAAAAACATTCAGTACTTC; CDR3aa: CATSGREAKNIQYF
j_gene: TRBJ1-2; d_gene: -; v_gene: TRBV6-5; abundance: -; CDR3nt: TGTGCCAGCAGTTACGCCGCCACGGGGAACTATGGCTACACCTTC; CDR3aa: CASSYAATGNYGYTF
j_gene: TRBJ2-1; d_gene: TRBD2; v_gene: TRBV10-3; abundance: -; CDR3nt: TGTGCCATCAGTCGGACTAGCGGGAGTCTAGATGAGCAGTTCTTC; CDR3aa: CAISRTSGSLDEQFF
j_gene: TRBJ1-4; d_gene: TRBD1; v_gene: TRBV6-5; abundance: -; CDR3nt: TGTGCCAGCAGTTACTCGACAGGGGGAGGGGAAAAACTGTTTTTT; CDR3aa: CASSYSTGGGEKLFF
j_gene: TRBJ2-2; d_gene: TRBD1; v_gene: TRBV6-1; abundance: once; CDR3nt: TGTGCCAGCAGTGCGGAGCTTCAATTCAGGGGGCTCGGCGGGGAGCTGTTTTTT; CDR3aa: CASSAELQFRGLGGELFF
j_gene: TRBJ2-1; d_gene: TRBD2; v_gene: TRBV6-2/TRBV6-3; abundance: -; CDR3nt: TGTGCCAGCAGCCACCGGACTAGCGGGAGGGCCGTGGCCTATGAGCAGTTCTTC; CDR3aa: CASSHRTSGRAVAYEQFF
j_gene: TRBJ2-7; d_gene: TRBD2; v_gene: TRBV3-1/TRBV3-2; abundance: -; CDR3nt: TGTGCCAGCAGCCAAGAGGGGACTACCCTCGAGCAGTACTTC; CDR3aa: CASSQEGTTLEQYF
j_gene: TRBJ1-2; d_gene: TRBD1; v_gene: TRBV18; abundance: -; CDR3nt: TGTGCCAGCTCACCACAGGTGGACAGGGGCTATGGCTACACCTTC; CDR3aa: CASSPQVDRGYGYTF
j_gene: TRBJ1-2; d_gene: TRBD1; v_gene: TRBV6-5; abundance: -; CDR3nt: TGTGCCAGCAGTTCCGGGACAGGCTCTCTAGGCTACACCTTC; CDR3aa: CASSSGTGSLGYTF
j_gene: TRBJ1-3; d_gene: -; v_gene: TRBV4-3; abundance: -; CDR3nt: TGCGCCAGCAGCCAAGAGGTGGGGGCCGGAAACACCATATATTTT; CDR3aa: CASSQEVGAGNTIYF